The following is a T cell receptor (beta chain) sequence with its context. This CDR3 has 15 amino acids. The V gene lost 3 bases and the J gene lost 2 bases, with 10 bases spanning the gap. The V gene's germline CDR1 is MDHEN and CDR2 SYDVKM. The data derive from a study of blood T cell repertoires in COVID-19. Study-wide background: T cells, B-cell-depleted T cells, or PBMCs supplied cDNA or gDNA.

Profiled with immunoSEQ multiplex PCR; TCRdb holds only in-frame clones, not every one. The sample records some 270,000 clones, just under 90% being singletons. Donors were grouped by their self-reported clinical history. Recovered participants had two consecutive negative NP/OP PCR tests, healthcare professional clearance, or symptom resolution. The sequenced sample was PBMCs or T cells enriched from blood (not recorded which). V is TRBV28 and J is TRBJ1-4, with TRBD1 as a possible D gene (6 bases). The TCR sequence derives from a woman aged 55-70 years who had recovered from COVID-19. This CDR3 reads CASSFRGGTNEKLFF. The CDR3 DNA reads TGTGCCAGCAGTTTTAGGGGGGGCACTAATGAAAAACTGTTTTTT. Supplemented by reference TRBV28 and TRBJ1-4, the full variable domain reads DVKVTQSSRYLVKRTGEKVFLECVQDMDHENMFWYRQDPGLGLRLIYFSYDVKMKEKGDIPEGYSVSREKKERFSLILESASTNQTSMYLCASSFRGGTNEKLFFGSGTQLSVL.